This T cell receptor (beta chain) is drawn from a study of monozygotic twins with inflammatory bowel disease. Study-level points and caveats: None of the different T cell subtypes could be distinguished from one another. IBD patients, compared with healthy twins, shared fewer clonotypes with others (especially with disease activity).

A remark on this clonotype: As yet, its antigen is unknown.

CDR1 and CDR2 from the germline V gene are GTSNPN and SVGIG (reference sequence). The CDR3 loop spans 17 amino acids. Per TCR library, 3,000 to 4,000 ng of total RNA was used. Via template switching, UMIs carrying a 6-nucleotide sample barcode were introduced. TCRdb re-called the 5' RACE reads and gives one entry per CDR3 protein, without DNA. The repertoire shows some 450,000 distinct CDR3 sequences; the top ten hold about 2.6%. Material: blood. V is TRBV30 and J is TRBJ1-2. The sequence was obtained from a human donor with ulcerative colitis or Crohn's disease, or a healthy co-twin of an affected twin (not recorded which). CDR3 in amino acids: CASLKRAGLEAWYGYTF.